This T cell receptor (beta chain) derives from a study of blood T cells in healthy people across ages. Alongside a J-beta primer mix, a sample-barcoded 5' primer served in a second PCR lasting roughly 6 to 12 cycles. The template-switch adaptor, which had 12 random nucleotides, put a tag on each cDNA molecule. TCRdb re-derived calls from the 5' RACE reads in MiXCR, one entry per CDR3 protein. The sample contains over 500,000 distinct CDR3 sequences, about 28% of which appear only once. The same sample was also used in a study of T cells of mothers and their children. As reported in that work: A few healthy Caucasian mothers, along with their six children, were the donors. Mothers and children who were related shared slightly more overlap than unrelated pairs, but not significantly more. The authors detected no persistent microchimeric T cell clones.

This receptor was obtained from a boy aged 2-9 years in good health. The sequenced sample consisted of blood.

The CDR3 coding sequence is TGCAGTGCTCGGCGGGGCAGGTCCCCCTATGGCTACACCTTC. Protein sequence: CSARRGRSPYGYTF. The rearrangement joins TRBV20-1 to TRBJ1-2; TRBD1 is a possible D gene (5 bases). The V and J ends lost 5 bases and 4 bases respectively, with 17 bases between them. CDR1 is DFQATT, CDR2 SNEGSKA, per germline (reference sequence). The CDR3 loop spans 14 amino acids.